This TCR beta chain appears in the sequencing data of a study of T cells after somatic rescue of genetic block. Method: immunoSEQ multiplex PCR; TCRdb's copy keeps in-frame clones and lacks some. This repertoire shows roughly 110,000 clones, 75% to 95% found once; its top ten account for about 1.5%. V lost 5 bases, J lost 5 bases, and 7 bases stayed unmatched. Per the germline V gene, CDR1 is MDHEN and CDR2 is SYDVKM. The CDR3 is 15 residues long. This sequence was found in a woman aged 18 to 35. The sample taken for sequencing was peripheral blood mononuclear cells (PBMCs). The chain recombines TRBV28 with TRBJ2-3, with TRBD2 identical over 10 bases. CDR3 sequence: CASSLVAGGRDTQYF. CDR3 bases: TGTGCCAGCAGTCTAGTAGCGGGGGGTAGAGATACGCAGTATTTT.